The 25 T cell receptor beta chains given below trace back to one sample, sequenced in a study of T cells after yellow fever vaccination. TCRdb used MiXCR to reprocess the 5' RACE reads, holding one entry per CDR3 protein. The sample holds hundreds of thousands of distinct CDR3 sequences, 9% to 15% seen once. The material sequenced was PBMCs, taken on the day of the yellow fever booster vaccination. The receptor set was obtained from a man aged 25 to 45 who received the YFV17D yellow fever vaccine.

With regard to this clonotype: At one boundary the junction diverges from the germline segment, which might be a read error. The chain combines TRBV19 with TRBJ2-5; D remains ambiguous. The CDR3 runs to 13 residues. CDR1 is LNHDA, CDR2 SQIVND, per germline (reference sequence). CDR3 sequence: CAGSRRTQETQYF. The CDR3 coding sequence is TGTGCCGGTAGTAGGCGTACACAAGAGACCCAGTACTTC.

The gene calls are TRBV3-1 and TRBJ2-1, with 12 bases lining up with TRBD2. Germline CDR1 LGHDT, CDR2 YNNKEL (reference sequence). There are 17 residues in the CDR3. V lost 0 bases and J lost 6; bases outside the gene matches: 6. This CDR3 is CASSQDPTSGRSNEQFF. The CDR3 DNA follows: TGTGCCAGCAGCCAAGATCCGACTAGCGGGAGAAGCAATGAGCAGTTCTTC.

This clonotype was observed a handful of times. This chain links TRBV28 with TRBJ2-1, with D possibly TRBD2 on 6 matching bases. V gave up 7 bases and J gave up 7 bases, with 17 bases separating them. The germline gives CDR1 MDHEN, CDR2 SYDVKM. The CDR3 is 14 amino acids. CDR3 region: CASTTAGTGNEQFF. CDR3 bases: TGTGCCAGCACCACGGCGGGAACGGGAAATGAGCAGTTCTTC.

In this sample, this clonotype turned up a few times. The rearrangement joins TRBV6-6 to TRBJ1-1, with D uncertain. Germline loops: CDR1 MNHNY, CDR2 SVGAGI (reference sequence). This CDR3 contains 12 residues. V was shortened by 7 bases and J by 8 bases, with 14 bases between the two germline ends. CDR3 nucleotides: TGTGCCAGCACCCCACGGCCTAGCGAAGCTTTCTTT. Residues: CASTPRPSEAFF.

This clonotype was counted many times. The chain joins TRBV7-9 to TRBJ2-7; a possible D gene is TRBD1 (6 bases). This CDR3 has 13 residues. Germline V gene sequence: CDR1 SEHNR, CDR2 FQNEAQ (reference sequence). Trimming shortened V by 5 bases and J by 3 bases, and 11 bases separated the two germline ends. CDR3 bases: TGTGCCAGCAGCCTTCGACAGGACTACGAGCAGTACTTC. Amino acid sequence: CASSLRQDYEQYF.

This clonotype has more than one count but fewer than ten. V and J are TRBV20-1 and TRBJ1-5; D gene unclear. Germline V gene sequence: CDR1 DFQATT, CDR2 SNEGSKA (reference sequence). The CDR3 is 13 amino acids. Between the trimmed V and J ends, which lost 0 bases and 6 bases, there was a span of 9 bases. The CDR3, as DNA: TGCAGTGCTAGAGATCAAGGGAGTCAGCCCCAGCATTTT. Translated, it gives CSARDQGSQPQHF.

The rearrangement joins TRBV5-4 to TRBJ2-7; 8 bases align to TRBD2. The V gene's germline CDR1 is SGHNT and CDR2 YYREEE (reference sequence). CDR3 size: 14 residues. V shed 4 bases and J 6 bases; nucleotides not matched to a gene: 9. CDR3 in amino acids: CASSRDPGLVEQYF. The CDR3, as DNA: TGTGCCAGCAGCCGAGACCCGGGACTAGTCGAGCAGTACTTC.

The rearrangement uses TRBV5-4 and TRBJ2-3; 9 bases match TRBD2. CDR1 SGHNT and CDR2 YYREEE come from the germline V gene (reference sequence). CDR3 length: 16 amino acids. V shed 3 bases and J 4 bases; nucleotides not matched to a gene: 9. CDR3 loop: CASSSRAGGPPDTQYF. The CDR3 coding sequence is TGTGCCAGCAGCTCCCGGGCGGGAGGGCCCCCAGATACGCAGTATTTT.

The chain recombines TRBV12-3 or TRBV12-4 with TRBJ2-3; D ambiguous. The CDR3 spans 16 residues. Trimming removed 1 base at V and 2 bases at J, with 13 bases between. The CDR3 spells CASSLEARMATDTQYF. The CDR3 region has the DNA TGTGCCAGCAGTTTAGAGGCGAGGATGGCCACAGATACGCAGTATTTT.

Written as DNA, the CDR3 is TGCGCCAGCAGCTTCTTCCTCACAGATACGCAGTATTTT. Amino acid sequence: CASSFFLTDTQYF. The chain links TRBV5-1 to TRBJ2-3; D remains ambiguous. Trimming cost V 2 bases and J 2 bases, with 6 bases left between them. Germline-derived CDR1 and CDR2 are SGHRS and YFSETQ. This CDR3 has 13 residues.

The chain recombines TRBV5-1 with TRBJ2-7; 9 bases agree with TRBD2. Germline CDR1 SGHRS, CDR2 YFSETQ. The CDR3 is made up of 14 amino acids. V trimming: 5 bases; J trimming: 4 bases; junction bases outside the gene matches: 7. The CDR3 is CASRIAGDDYEQYF. The CDR3 DNA is TGCGCCAGCAGAATAGCGGGAGATGATTACGAGCAGTACTTC. The full variable domain, in which reference TRBV5-1 and TRBJ2-7 provide the parts outside the CDR3, is KAGVTQTPRYLIKTRGQQVTLSCSPISGHRSVSWYQQTPGQGLQFLFEYFSETQRNKGNFPGRFSGRQFSNSRSEMNVSTLELGDSALYLCASRIAGDDYEQYFGPGTRLTVT.

This clonotype was detected only a few times. V usage is TRBV7-9 and J usage is TRBJ1-2; D gene ambiguous. This CDR3 region has 14 residues. The V end was cut by 3 bases, the J end by 3 bases, with 11 bases between. Germline CDR1 SEHNR, CDR2 FQNEAQ (reference sequence). DNA of the CDR3: TGTGCCAGCAGCTTGACCGGTATGGACTATGGCTACACCTTC. It translates to CASSLTGMDYGYTF.

A word on this clonotype: The junction shows a germline mismatch at one end, possibly a read error. Here the CDR3 DNA reads TGTCCCAGCAGTTTTAGGCCCCCGCGAGCAGATACGCAGTATTTT. It yields the protein CPSSFRPPRADTQYF. V and J are TRBV27 and TRBJ2-3; the D is unclear. CDR1 MNHEY and CDR2 SMNVEV come from the germline V gene (reference sequence). The CDR3 totals 15 residues.

This clonotype was seen ten or more times. This chain uses TRBV7-2 with TRBJ2-1; no reliable D call. Germline V gene data show CDR1 as SGHTA and CDR2 as FQGNSA. CDR3 length: 13 amino acids. V gave up 1 base and J gave up 7 bases, with 8 bases separating them. The CDR3 DNA reads as TGTGCCAGCAGCTTAGACTTGTGGAATGAGCAGTTCTTC. It yields the protein CASSLDLWNEQFF.

The chain employs TRBV7-3 and TRBJ2-5; TRBD2 agrees at 10 bases. The CDR3 contains 16 residues. V shed 4 bases, J shed 2 bases, and the junction held 7 bases outside the gene matches. Germline lookup yields CDR1 SGHTA and CDR2 FQGTGA. Here the CDR3 reads CASSSRLAGLQETQYF. The CDR3 DNA follows: TGTGCCAGCAGCTCCAGACTAGCGGGCCTACAAGAGACCCAGTACTTC. Together with reference TRBV7-3 and TRBJ2-5, the CDR3 gives the full variable domain: GAGVSQTPSNKVTEKGKYVELRCDPISGHTALYWYRQSLGQGPEFLIYFQGTGAADDSGLPNDRFFAVRPEGSVSTLKIQRTERGDSAVYLCASSSRLAGLQETQYFGPGTRLLVL.

Concerning this clonotype itself: One base away lies a much larger clone, so this may be a sequencing read error. The rearrangement joins TRBV13 to TRBJ2-5; TRBD2 matches at 15 bases. V lost 5 bases to trimming and J lost 4 bases; unmatched junction nucleotides: 2. The V gene's germline CDR1 is PRHDT and CDR2 FYEKMQ (reference sequence). There are 15 residues in the CDR3. The CDR3, as DNA: TGTGCCAGCAGCCGGGGACTAGCGGGAGGAGAGACCCAGTACTTC. The encoded protein is CASSRGLAGGETQYF.

The CDR3 bases are TGTGCCACCTCCCAAGATCCCGGGACTAGCGGTCATACCGGGAATGAGCAGTTCTTC. As protein: CATSQDPGTSGHTGNEQFF. V is TRBV3-1 and J is TRBJ2-1; 11 bases align to TRBD2. The CDR3 is made up of 19 amino acids. V was clipped by 10 bases and J by 7 bases; unmatched bases: 24. Germline V gives CDR1 LGHDT, CDR2 YNNKEL (reference sequence).

This clonotype turned up a few times. This rearrangement joins TRBV5-8 to TRBJ1-1, with TRBD1 matching over 7 bases. J lost 4 bases, V lost 3 bases, and 6 bases had no gene match. The germline V gene has CDR1 SGHTS and CDR2 YDEGEE. The CDR3 has 14 residues. The CDR3 coding sequence is TGTGCCAGCAGCTCTACAGGGGTCGCCACTGAAGCTTTCTTT. Residues: CASSSTGVATEAFF.

A few counts support this clonotype. The chain couples TRBV6-5 to TRBJ2-7, with D perhaps matching TRBD1 or TRBD2 (5 bases each). The CDR3 has 18 amino acids. Germline assignment: CDR1 MNHEY and CDR2 SVGAGI. V was cut by 0 bases and J by 5 bases, with 23 bases left in between. As DNA, the CDR3 is TGTGCCAGCAGTTACTCCCTGGTTAGGCACACCTGGGGGAACGAGCAGTACTTC. It yields the protein CASSYSLVRHTWGNEQYF.

The chain carries TRBV6-1 and TRBJ2-5; either TRBD1 or TRBD2 may supply D (5 bases each). Between the trimmed V and J ends, which lost 7 bases and 2 bases, there was a span of 20 bases. CDR3 length: 16 amino acids. Germline-derived CDR1 and CDR2 are MNHNS and SASEGT. In DNA form, the CDR3 reads TGTGCCAGCACTCTACCCAGGGTGCGGACTCAAGAGACCCAGTACTTC. Its translation is CASTLPRVRTQETQYF.

The chain combines TRBV7-9 with TRBJ2-5, with unresolved D. Trimming shortened V by 5 bases and J by 6 bases, and 10 bases separated the two germline ends. From germline, CDR1 is SEHNR and CDR2 FQNEAQ (reference sequence). CDR3 size: 12 residues. CDR3 residues: CASSPPDQTQYF. CDR3 bases: TGTGCCAGCAGCCCCCCGGACCAGACCCAGTACTTC.

This clonotype was seen a few times. This chain's CDR3 is CASSLEGRGEETQYF. The CDR3 DNA reads TGTGCCAGCAGCCTGGAGGGGAGAGGGGAAGAGACCCAGTACTTC. V gene TRBV4-2 combines with J gene TRBJ2-5, with D maybe TRBD2 (6 bases). V was clipped by 4 bases and J by 3 bases, with 15 bases between them. The CDR3 length is 15 residues. Looked up from germline, CDR1 is LGHNA and CDR2 is YNFKEQ.

The chain links TRBV9 to TRBJ1-3, with 7 bases that match TRBD1. Germline V gives CDR1 SGDLS, CDR2 YYNGEE. The CDR3 loop spans 16 amino acids. Trimming took 0 bases from V and 0 from J; bases not matched to a gene: 3. Here the CDR3 reads CASSVGDRLSGNTIYF. CDR3 bases: TGTGCCAGCAGCGTAGGGGACAGACTCTCTGGAAACACCATATATTTT.

This clonotype has a count of ten or more. The chain uses TRBV20-1 and TRBJ2-1; TRBD2 matches at 13 bases. The V gene's germline CDR1 is DFQATT and CDR2 SNEGSKA (reference sequence). V lost 1 base, J lost 9 bases, and 9 bases stayed unmatched. This CDR3 has 16 residues. The CDR3 DNA follows: TGCAGTGCTAGAGTTGGACTAGCGGGAGCGACGGCTGAGCAGTTCTTC. Encoded protein: CSARVGLAGATAEQFF.

The rearrangement links TRBV11-2 to TRBJ2-1; 11 bases are shared with TRBD2. Germline loops: CDR1 SGHAT, CDR2 FQNNGV. The CDR3 sequence is 20 residues long. The V segment lost 7 bases and the J segment 5 bases; nucleotides outside the gene matches: 22. In DNA, the CDR3 is TGTGCCAGCATCCGGCAAGGGGTAGCGGGAGGGGACATGGGGGACAATGAGCAGTTCTTC. This sequence encodes CASIRQGVAGGDMGDNEQFF. Looking up the rest from reference TRBV11-2 and TRBJ2-1 gives the full variable domain: EAGVAQSPRYKIIEKRQSVAFWCNPISGHATLYWYQQILGQGPKLLIQFQNNGVVDDSQLPKDRFSAERLKGVDSTLKIQPAKLEDSAVYLCASIRQGVAGGDMGDNEQFFGPGTRLTVL.